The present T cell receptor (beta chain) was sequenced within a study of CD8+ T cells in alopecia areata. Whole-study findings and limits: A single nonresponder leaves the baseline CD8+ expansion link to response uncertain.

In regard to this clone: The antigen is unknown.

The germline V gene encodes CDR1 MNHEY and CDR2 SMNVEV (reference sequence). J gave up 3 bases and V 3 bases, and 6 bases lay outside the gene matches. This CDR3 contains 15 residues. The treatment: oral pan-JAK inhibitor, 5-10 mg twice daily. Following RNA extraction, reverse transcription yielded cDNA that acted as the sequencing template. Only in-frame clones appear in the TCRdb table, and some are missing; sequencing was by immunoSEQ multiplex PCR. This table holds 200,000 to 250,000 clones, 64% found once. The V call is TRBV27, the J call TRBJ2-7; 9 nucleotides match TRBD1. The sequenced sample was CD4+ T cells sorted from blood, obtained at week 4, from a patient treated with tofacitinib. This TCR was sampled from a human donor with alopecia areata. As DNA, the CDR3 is TGTGCCAGCAGTTTGGAGGGACAGGGTTTCTACGAGCAGTACTTC. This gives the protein CASSLEGQGFYEQYF.